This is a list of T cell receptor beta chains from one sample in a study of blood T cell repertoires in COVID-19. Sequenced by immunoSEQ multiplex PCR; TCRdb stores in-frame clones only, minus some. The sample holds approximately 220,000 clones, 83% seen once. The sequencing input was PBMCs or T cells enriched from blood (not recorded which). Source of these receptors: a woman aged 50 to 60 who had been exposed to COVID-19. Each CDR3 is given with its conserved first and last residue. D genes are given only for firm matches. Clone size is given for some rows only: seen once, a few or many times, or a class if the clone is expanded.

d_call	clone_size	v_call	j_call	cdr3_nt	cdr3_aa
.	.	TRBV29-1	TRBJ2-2	TGCAGCGTTGGACAGAGTAACACCGGGGAGCTGTTTTTT	CSVGQSNTGELFF
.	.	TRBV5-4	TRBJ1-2	TGTGCCAGCAGCTCTGGGCAGCTTCCCTATGGCTACACCTTC	CASSSGQLPYGYTF
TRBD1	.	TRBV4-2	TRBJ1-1	TGTGCCAGCAGCCAGTCGGACAGGGAAGGTGAAGCTTTCTTT	CASSQSDREGEAFF
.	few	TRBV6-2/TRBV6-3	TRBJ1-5	TGTGCCAGCAGTCAACGAGGGCCCCAGCATTTT	CASSQRGPQHF
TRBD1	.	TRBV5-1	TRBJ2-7	TGCGCCAGCAGCTTGGACCAAGCACAGGGGTTCCTCTACGAGCAGTACTTC	CASSLDQAQGFLYEQYF
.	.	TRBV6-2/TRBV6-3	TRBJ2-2	TGTGCCAGCAGTCGGGCCGTGCAGGGTCCCGGGGAGCTGTTTTTT	CASSRAVQGPGELFF
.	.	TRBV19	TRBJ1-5	TGTGCCAGTAAACCAATCCAGGGCCGACAGCCCCAGCATTTT	CASKPIQGRQPQHF
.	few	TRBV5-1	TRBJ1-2	TGCGCCAGCAGCTTGGATGCCTCGACAACAGCTAACTATGGCTACACCTTC	CASSLDASTTANYGYTF
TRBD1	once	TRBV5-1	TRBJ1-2	TGCGCCAGCAGCTTGGCGGGACAGGGGGCATGGGGCTACACCTTC	CASSLAGQGAWGYTF
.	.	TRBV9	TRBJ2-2	TGTGCCAGCAGCGTTCGTACCGGGGAGCTGTTTTTT	CASSVRTGELFF
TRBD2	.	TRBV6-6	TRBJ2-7	TGTGCCAGCAGTCTACCCCCGGTAGCGGGGGCCGGGGGCGAGCAGTACTTC	CASSLPPVAGAGGEQYF
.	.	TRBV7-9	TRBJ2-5	TGTGCCAGCAGCTCGGTGAGGGAGACCCAGTACTTC	CASSSVRETQYF
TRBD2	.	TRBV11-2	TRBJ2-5	TGTGCCAGCAGCCCCCTCTTTAGCGGGGGGATGGAGACCCAGTACTTC	CASSPLFSGGMETQYF
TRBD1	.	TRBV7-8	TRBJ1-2	TGTGCCAGCAGCCCCGGGACAGGGATAGCTAACTATGGCTACACCTTC	CASSPGTGIANYGYTF
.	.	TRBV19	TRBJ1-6	TGTGCCAGTAGTATAGCAGGGGAGTATTCACCCCTCCACTTT	CASSIAGEYSPLHF
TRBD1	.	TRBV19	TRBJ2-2	TGTGCCAGTAGTCAGGGGGCGCTGACCGGGGAGCTGTTTTTT	CASSQGALTGELFF
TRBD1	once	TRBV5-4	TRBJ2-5	TGTGCCAGCAGCCCGCTCCCGGGACAGGGGGGGGGAGAGACCCAGTACTTC	CASSPLPGQGGGETQYF
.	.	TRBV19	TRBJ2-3	TGTGCCAGTAGCCTCGGACAGCTTTCCACAGATACGCAGTATTTT	CASSLGQLSTDTQYF
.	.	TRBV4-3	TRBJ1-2	TGCGCCAGCAGCCCAGCACAGGGAAACTATGGCTACACCTTC	CASSPAQGNYGYTF